This entry is about one T cell receptor beta chain. Its target is not known. This entry is derived from a study of T cell responses to AZD1222 COVID-19 vaccine. Study-wide findings and caveats: Females outnumbered males among donors, who were mostly white British; clonal diversity was possibly underestimated.

Method: immunoSEQ multiplex PCR; TCRdb's copy keeps in-frame clones and lacks some. Here the sample spans 250,000 to 300,000 clones, around 93% being singletons. This CDR3 is 13 amino acids long. Between the trimmed V and J ends, which lost 6 bases and 3 bases, there was a span of 9 bases. CDR1 and CDR2 from the germline V gene are MNHNS and SASEGT. Here the sequenced sample was peripheral blood, taken 28 days after the second AZD1222 dose. This chain links TRBV6-1 with TRBJ1-5; D unclear. This clonotype originated in an adult who received the AZD1222 COVID-19 vaccine. As DNA, the CDR3 is TGTGCCAGCAGCCCACAGAACAATCAGCCCCAGCATTTT. Translation gives CASSPQNNQPQHF.